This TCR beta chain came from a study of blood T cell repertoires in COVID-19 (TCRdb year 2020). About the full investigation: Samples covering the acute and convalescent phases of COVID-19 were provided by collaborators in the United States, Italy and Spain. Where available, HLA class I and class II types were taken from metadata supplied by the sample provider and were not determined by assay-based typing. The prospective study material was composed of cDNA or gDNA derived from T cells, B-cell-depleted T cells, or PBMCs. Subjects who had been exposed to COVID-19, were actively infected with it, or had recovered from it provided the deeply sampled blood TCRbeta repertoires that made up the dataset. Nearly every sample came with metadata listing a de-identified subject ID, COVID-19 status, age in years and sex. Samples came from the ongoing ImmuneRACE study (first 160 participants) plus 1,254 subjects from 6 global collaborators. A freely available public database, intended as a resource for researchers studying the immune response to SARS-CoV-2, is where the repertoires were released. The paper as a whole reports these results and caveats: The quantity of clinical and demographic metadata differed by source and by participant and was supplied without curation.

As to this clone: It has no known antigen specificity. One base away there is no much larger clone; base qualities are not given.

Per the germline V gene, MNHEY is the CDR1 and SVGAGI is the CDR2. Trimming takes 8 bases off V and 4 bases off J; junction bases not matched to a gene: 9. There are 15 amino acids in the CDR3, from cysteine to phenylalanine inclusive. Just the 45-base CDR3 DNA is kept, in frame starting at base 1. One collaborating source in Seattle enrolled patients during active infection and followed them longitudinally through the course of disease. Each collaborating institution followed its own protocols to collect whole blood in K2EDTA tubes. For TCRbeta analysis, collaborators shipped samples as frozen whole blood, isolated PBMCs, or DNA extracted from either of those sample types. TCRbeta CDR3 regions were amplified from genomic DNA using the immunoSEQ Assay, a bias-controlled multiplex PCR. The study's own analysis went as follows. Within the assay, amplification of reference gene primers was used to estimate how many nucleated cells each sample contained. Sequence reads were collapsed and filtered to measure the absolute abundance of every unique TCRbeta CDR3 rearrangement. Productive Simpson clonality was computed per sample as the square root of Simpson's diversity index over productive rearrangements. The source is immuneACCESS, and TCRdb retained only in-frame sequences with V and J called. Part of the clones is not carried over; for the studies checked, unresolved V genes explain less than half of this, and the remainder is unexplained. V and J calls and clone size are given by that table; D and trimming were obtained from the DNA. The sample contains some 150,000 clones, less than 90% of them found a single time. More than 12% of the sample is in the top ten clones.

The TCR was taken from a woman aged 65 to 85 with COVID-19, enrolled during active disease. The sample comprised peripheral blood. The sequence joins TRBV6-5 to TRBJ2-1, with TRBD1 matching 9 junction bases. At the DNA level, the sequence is TGTGCCAGCCGAACCGGGACAGGGAGATACAATGAGCAGTTCTTC. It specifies CASRTGTGRYNEQFF.